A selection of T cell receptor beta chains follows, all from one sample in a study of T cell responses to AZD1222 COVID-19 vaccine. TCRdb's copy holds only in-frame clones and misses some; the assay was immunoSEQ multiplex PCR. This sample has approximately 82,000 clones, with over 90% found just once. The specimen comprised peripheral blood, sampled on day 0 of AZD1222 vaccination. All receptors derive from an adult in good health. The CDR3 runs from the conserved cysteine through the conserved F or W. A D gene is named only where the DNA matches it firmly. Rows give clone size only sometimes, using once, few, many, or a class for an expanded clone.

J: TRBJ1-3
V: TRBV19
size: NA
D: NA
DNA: TGTGCCAGTATTAACAGTGGAAACACCATATATTTT
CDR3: CASINSGNTIYF

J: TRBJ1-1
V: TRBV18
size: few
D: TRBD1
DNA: TGTGCCAGCTCACCGGCAACAGGGGACACTGAAGCTTTCTTT
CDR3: CASSPATGDTEAFF

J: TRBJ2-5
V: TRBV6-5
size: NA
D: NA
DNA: TGTGCCAGCAGTTACTCTAGTTGGGAGACCCAGTACTTC
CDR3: CASSYSSWETQYF

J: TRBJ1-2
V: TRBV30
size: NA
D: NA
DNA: TGTGCCTGGAGCGGCGGGGGAGGGCGGGAAACCTATGGCTACACCTTC
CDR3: CAWSGGGGRETYGYTF

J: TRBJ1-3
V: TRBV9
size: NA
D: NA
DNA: TGTGCCAGCAGCCCCGGCGGGGGCAGGGTATATGGAAACACCATATATTTT
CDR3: CASSPGGGRVYGNTIYF

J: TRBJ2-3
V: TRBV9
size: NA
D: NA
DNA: TGTGCCAGCAGCCACCGGGACCTTCTCACAGATACGCAGTATTTT
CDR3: CASSHRDLLTDTQYF

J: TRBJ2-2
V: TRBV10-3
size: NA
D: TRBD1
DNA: TGTGCCATCAGGACCGGACAGGGCGACACCGGGGAGCTGTTTTTT
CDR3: CAIRTGQGDTGELFF

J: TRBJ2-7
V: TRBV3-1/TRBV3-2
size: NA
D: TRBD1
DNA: TGTGCCAGCAGCCAAGATCCCCGGACAGGGGGCAACGAGCAGTACTTC
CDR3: CASSQDPRTGGNEQYF

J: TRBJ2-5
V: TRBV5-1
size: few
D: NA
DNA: TGCGCCAGCAGCTTGGAAGGACAGTTCTTAGAGACCCAGTACTTC
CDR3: CASSLEGQFLETQYF

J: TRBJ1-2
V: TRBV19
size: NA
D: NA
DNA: TGTGCCAGTAGCGGGGGTGGAGGCTACACCTTC
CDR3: CASSGGGGYTF

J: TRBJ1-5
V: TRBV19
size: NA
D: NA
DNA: TGTGCCAGTAGTATAGGGAGGTCGGGGGCGAGGAATCAGCCCCAGCATTTT
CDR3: CASSIGRSGARNQPQHF

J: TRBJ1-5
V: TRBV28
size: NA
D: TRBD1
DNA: TGTGCCAGCACCGATCCCGGGACAGGGGGCTTAATGAGCAATCAGCCCCAGCATTTT
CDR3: CASTDPGTGGLMSNQPQHF

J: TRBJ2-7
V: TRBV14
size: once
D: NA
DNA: TGTGCCAGCAGTTTTGAACACGGTGCCGTAAAGCAGTACTTC
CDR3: CASSFEHGAVKQYF

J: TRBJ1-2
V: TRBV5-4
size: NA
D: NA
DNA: TGTGCCAGCAGCGTCCACAGGGCAGCACTCAACTATGGCTACACCTTC
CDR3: CASSVHRAALNYGYTF

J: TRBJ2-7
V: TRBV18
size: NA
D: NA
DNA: TGTGCCAGCTCAGGTAGCGAGTACGAGCAGTACTTC
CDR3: CASSGSEYEQYF

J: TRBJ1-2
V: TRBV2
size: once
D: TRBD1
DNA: TGTGCCAGCAGACCAAACTTTATAAGACAGGGGCCTTCTCACTATGGCTACACCTTC
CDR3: CASRPNFIRQGPSHYGYTF

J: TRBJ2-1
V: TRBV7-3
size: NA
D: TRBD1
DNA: TGTGCCAGCAGATACGACAGGGCCCCCTTCAATGAGCAGTTCTTC
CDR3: CASRYDRAPFNEQFF

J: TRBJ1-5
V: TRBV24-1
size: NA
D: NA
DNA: TGTGCCACCAGTGCGGGGCCGGCTCAGCCCCAGCATTTT
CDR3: CATSAGPAQPQHF

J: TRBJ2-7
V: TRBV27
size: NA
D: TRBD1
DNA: TGTGCCAGCAGTCATATCCGGGACAGGGGAGGCGAGCAGTACTTC
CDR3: CASSHIRDRGGEQYF

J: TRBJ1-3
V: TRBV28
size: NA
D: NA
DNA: TGTGCCAGCAGTTTTCTAGGGCGAGCAGGGGGAAACACCATATATTTT
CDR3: CASSFLGRAGGNTIYF

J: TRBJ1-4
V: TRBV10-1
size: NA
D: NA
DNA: TGCGCCAGCACCGACTCGAGGGGTAGCTTATGTGGAAAACTGTTTTTT
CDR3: CASTDSRGSLCGKLFF

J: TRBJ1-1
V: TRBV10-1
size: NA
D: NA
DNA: TGCGCCAGCAGCCAGCCCGGGATTGAAGCTTTCTTT
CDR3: CASSQPGIEAFF

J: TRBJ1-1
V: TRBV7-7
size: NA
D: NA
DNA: TGTGCTAGCAGCCCCGCCGGGGGTGTTGATACTGAAGCTTTCTTT
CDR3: CASSPAGGVDTEAFF

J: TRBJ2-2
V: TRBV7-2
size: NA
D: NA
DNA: TGTGCCAGCAGCCTAGAGGGCCGAAGGTCCGGGGAGCTGTTTTTT
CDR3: CASSLEGRRSGELFF

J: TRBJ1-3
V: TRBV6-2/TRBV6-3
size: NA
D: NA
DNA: TGTGCCAGCAGCAACACCGGGCGCTCTGGAAACACCATATATTTT
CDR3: CASSNTGRSGNTIYF

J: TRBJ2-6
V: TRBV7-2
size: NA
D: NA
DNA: TGTGCCAGCAGCTTAGCCTCTGGGGCCAACGTCCTGACTTTC
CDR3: CASSLASGANVLTF

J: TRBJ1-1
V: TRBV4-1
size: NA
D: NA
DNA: TGCGCCAGCAGCTCGGGCTTTAGGGGGAACACTGAAGCTTTCTTT
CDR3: CASSSGFRGNTEAFF

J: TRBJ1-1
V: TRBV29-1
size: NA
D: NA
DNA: TGCAGCGCCCCGCCGTCCGGGGACTACACTGAAGCTTTCTTT
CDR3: CSAPPSGDYTEAFF

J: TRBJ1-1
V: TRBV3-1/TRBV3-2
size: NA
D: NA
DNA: TGTGCCAGCAGCCTTCTGGGGGCAGGGGAGGCTTTCTTT
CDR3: CASSLLGAGEAFF

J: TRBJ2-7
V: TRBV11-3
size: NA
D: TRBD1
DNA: TGTGCCAGCAGCACAAACATATTCCAGACAGGGCCTGATTACGAGCAGTACTTC
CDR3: CASSTNIFQTGPDYEQYF

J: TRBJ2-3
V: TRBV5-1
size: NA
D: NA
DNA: TGCGCCAGCAGCTTAGGAGGGGGCCCAGATACGCAGTATTTT
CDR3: CASSLGGGPDTQYF

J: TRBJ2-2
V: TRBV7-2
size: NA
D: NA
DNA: TGTGCCAGCAGCTTAGCTAGCCCGAACACCGGGGAGCTGTTTTTT
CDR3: CASSLASPNTGELFF

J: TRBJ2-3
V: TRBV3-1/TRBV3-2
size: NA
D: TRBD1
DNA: TGTGCCAGCAGCCCAACGGGGCAGCCTCAGGGGGGCACAGATACGCAGTATTTT
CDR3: CASSPTGQPQGGTDTQYF

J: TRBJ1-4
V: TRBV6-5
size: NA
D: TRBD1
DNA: TGTGCCAGCAGTTACCGAGGGACAGATGAAAAACTGTTTTTT
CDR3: CASSYRGTDEKLFF

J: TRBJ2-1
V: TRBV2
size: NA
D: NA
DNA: TGTGCCAGCAGGGTCCGGGACCCTATTTACAATGAGCAGTTCTTC
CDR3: CASRVRDPIYNEQFF

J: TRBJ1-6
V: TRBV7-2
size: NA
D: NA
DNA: TGTGCCACCGGGCCTGGCTCCGATAATTCACCCCTCCACTTT
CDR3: CATGPGSDNSPLHF

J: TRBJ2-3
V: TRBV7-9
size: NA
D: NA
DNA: TGTGCCAGCAGCTTAGCTGGGTCTGGTCCCACAGATACGCAGTATTTT
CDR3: CASSLAGSGPTDTQYF

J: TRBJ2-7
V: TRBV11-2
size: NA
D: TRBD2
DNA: TGTGCCAGCAGCACCCCCCGCGGCAGGCGGGGGACCTACGAGCAGTACTTC
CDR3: CASSTPRGRRGTYEQYF

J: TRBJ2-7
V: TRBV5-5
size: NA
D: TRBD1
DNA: TGTGCCAGCAGCGCTGGCCGGGACAGGACCTACGAGCAGTACTTC
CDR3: CASSAGRDRTYEQYF

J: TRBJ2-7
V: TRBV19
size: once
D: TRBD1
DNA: TGTGCCAGTAGTGGGGGACAGCTCTCCTACGAGCAGTACTTC
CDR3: CASSGGQLSYEQYF

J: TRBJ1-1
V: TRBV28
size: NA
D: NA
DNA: TGTGCCAGCAGTCGATTTCCCCCCCCTGAAGCTTTCTTT
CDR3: CASSRFPPPEAFF

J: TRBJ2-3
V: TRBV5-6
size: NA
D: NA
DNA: TGTGCCAGCAGGGGAAGTTCAGATACGCAGTATTTT
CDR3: CASRGSSDTQYF

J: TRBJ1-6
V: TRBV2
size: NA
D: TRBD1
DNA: TGTGCCAGCAGACCGGGACAGCTTAATTCACCCCTCCACTTT
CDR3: CASRPGQLNSPLHF

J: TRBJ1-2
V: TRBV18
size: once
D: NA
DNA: TGTGCCAGCTCACCTGACCTAACACCGACCCAGGGCATAAACTATGGCTACACCTTC
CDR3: CASSPDLTPTQGINYGYTF

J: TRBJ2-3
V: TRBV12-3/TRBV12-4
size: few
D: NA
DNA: TGTGCCAGCAGAGGGGCCTCAGATACGCAGTATTTT
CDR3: CASRGASDTQYF

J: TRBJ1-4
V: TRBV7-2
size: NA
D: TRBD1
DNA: TGTGCCAGCAGCCGCGGGACAGTCGGGGTGAATGAAAAACTGTTTTTT
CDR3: CASSRGTVGVNEKLFF

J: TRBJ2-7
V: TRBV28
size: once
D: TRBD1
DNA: TGTGCCAGCAGTTTCTTTCCGGGACAGGGGTACGAGCAGTACTTC
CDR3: CASSFFPGQGYEQYF

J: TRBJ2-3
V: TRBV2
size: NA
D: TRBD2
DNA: TGTGCCAGCAGTGAAAGTCGGACTAGCGGGGGGATTGGGGATACGCAGTATTTT
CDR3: CASSESRTSGGIGDTQYF

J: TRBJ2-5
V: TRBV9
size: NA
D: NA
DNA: TGTGCCAGCAGCGTAGGAGCTAGCGATCAAGAGACCCAGTACTTC
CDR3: CASSVGASDQETQYF